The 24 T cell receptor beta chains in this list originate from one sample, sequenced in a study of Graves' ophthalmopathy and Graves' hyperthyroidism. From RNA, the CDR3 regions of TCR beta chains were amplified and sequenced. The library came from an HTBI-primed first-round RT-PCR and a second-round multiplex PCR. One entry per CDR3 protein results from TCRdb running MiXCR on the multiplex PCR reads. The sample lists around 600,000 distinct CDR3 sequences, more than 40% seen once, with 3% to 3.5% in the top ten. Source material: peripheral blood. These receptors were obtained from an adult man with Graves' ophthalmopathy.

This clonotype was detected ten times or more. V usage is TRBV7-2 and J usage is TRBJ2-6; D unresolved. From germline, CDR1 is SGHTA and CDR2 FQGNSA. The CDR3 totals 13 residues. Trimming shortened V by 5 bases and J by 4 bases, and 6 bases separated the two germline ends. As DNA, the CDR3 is TGTGCCAGCAGCATGGGGGGGGCCAACGTCCTGACTTTC. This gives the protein CASSMGGANVLTF.

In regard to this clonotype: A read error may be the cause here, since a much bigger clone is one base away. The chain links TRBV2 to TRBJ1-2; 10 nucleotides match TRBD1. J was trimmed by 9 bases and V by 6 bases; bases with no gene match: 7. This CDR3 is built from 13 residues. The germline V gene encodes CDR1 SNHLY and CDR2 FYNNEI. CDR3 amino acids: CASRGQGLGSYTF. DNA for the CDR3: TGTGCCAGCAGGGGACAGGGGCTCGGGAGCTACACCTTC. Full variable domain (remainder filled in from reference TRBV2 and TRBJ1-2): EPEVTQTPSHQVTQMGQEVILRCVPISNHLYFYWYRQILGQKVEFLVSFYNNEISEKSEIFDDQFSVERPDGSNFTLKIRSTKLEDSAMYFCASRGQGLGSYTFGSGTRLTVV.

The CDR3 DNA reads TGTGCCAGCAGCGCGGGTAGCGTTGAATCCACCAAAGAGACCCAGTACTTC. Translating gives CASSAGSVESTKETQYF. This chain connects TRBV2 to TRBJ2-5, with D possibly being TRBD2 (5 bases). The CDR3 runs to 17 residues. Germline V gene sequence: CDR1 SNHLY, CDR2 FYNNEI. Trimming stripped 6 bases from V and 3 bases from J, with 23 bases between.

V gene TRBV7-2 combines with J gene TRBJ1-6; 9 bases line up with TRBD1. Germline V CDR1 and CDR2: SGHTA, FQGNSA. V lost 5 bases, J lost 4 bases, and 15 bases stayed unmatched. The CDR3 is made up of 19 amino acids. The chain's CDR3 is CASSPIPPTGGSYNSPLHF. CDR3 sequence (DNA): TGTGCCAGCAGCCCCATCCCCCCCACAGGGGGCTCTTATAATTCACCCCTCCACTTT. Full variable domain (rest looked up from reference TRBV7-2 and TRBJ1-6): GAGVSQSPSNKVTEKGKDVELRCDPISGHTALYWYRQSLGQGLEFLIYFQGNSAPDKSGLPSDRFSAERTGGSVSTLTIQRTQQEDSAVYLCASSPIPPTGGSYNSPLHFGNGTRLTVT.

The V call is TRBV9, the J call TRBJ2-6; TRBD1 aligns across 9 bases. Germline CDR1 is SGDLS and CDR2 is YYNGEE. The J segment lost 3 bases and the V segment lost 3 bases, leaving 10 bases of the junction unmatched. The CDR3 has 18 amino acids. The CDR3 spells CASSGSNRGRDGANVLTF. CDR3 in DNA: TGTGCCAGCAGCGGAAGTAACAGGGGGCGCGATGGGGCCAACGTCCTGACTTTC.

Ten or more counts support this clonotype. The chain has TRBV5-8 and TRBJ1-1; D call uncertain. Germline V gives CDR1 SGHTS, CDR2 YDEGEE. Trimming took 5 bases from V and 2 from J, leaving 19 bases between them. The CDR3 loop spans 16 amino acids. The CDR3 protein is CASRTPFQPSNTEAFF. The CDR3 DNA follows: TGTGCCAGCAGGACCCCCTTCCAGCCTTCTAACACTGAAGCTTTCTTT.

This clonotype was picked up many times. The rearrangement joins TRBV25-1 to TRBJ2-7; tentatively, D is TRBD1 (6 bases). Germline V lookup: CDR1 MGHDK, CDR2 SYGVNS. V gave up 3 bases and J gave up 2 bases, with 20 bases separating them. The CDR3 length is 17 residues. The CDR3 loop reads CASSEGTRGLFTYEQYF. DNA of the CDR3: TGTGCCAGCAGTGAGGGGACAAGGGGCCTATTTACCTACGAGCAGTACTTC.

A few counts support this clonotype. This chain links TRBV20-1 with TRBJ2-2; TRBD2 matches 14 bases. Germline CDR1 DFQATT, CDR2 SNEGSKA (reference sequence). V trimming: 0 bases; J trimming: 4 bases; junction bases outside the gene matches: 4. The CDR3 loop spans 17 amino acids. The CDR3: CSARDTGTSGGTGELFF. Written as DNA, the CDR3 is TGCAGTGCTAGAGATACCGGGACTAGCGGGGGCACCGGGGAGCTGTTTTTT.

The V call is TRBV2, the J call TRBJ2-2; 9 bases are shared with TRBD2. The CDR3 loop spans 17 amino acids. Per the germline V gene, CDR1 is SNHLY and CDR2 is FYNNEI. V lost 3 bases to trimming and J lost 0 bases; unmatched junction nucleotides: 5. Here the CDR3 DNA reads TGTGCCAGCAGTGACAGCGGGGGGCCGGCGAACACCGGGGAGCTGTTTTTT. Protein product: CASSDSGGPANTGELFF.

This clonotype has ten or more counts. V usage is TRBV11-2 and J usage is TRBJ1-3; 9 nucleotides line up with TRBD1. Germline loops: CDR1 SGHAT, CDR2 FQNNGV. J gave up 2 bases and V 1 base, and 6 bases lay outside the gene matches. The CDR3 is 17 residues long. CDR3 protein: CASSLARGQGTGNTIYF. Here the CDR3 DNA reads TGTGCCAGCAGCTTAGCCCGGGGACAGGGCACTGGAAACACCATATATTTT.

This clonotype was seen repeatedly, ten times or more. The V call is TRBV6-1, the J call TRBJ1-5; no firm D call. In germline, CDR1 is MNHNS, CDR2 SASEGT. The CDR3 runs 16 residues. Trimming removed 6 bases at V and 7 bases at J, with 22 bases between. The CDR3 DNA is TGTGCCAGCAGATCGAGACCCTCGGTCCCGTACCAGCCCCAGCATTTT. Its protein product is CASRSRPSVPYQPQHF.

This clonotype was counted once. CDR3 sequence: CSVAPDPAGTEAFF. The CDR3 nucleotides are TGCAGCGTAGCGCCGGACCCAGCCGGGACTGAAGCTTTCTTT. The chain is built from TRBV29-1 and TRBJ1-1, with D unclear. V lost 6 bases and J lost 5, with 19 bases in between. This CDR3 spans 14 amino acids. In germline, CDR1 is SQVTM, CDR2 ANQGSEA.

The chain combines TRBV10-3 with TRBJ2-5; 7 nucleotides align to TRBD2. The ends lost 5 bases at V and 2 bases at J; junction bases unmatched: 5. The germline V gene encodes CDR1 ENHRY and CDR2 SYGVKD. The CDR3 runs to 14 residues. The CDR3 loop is CAISFAGEQETQYF. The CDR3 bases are TGTGCCATCAGTTTTGCGGGGGAGCAAGAGACCCAGTACTTC.

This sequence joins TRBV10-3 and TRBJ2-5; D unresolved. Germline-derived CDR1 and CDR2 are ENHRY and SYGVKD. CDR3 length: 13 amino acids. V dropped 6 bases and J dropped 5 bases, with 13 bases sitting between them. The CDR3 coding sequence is TGTGCCATCAGAGGAAGCGCCCTGGAGACCCAGTACTTC. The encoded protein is CAIRGSALETQYF.

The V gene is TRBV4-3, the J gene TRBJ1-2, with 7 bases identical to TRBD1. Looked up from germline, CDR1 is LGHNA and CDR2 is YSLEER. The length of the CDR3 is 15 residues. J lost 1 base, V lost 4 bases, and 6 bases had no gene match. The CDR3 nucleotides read TGCGCCAGCAGCCTTGGGACAGTGATTAACTATGGCTACACCTTC. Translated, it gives CASSLGTVINYGYTF.

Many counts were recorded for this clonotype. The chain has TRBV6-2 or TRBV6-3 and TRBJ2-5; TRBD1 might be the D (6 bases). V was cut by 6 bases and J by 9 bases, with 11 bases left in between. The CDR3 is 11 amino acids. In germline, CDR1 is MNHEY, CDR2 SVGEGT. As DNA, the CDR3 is TGTGCCAGCAGCCCAGAGGGGGCCCAGTACTTC. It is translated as CASSPEGAQYF.

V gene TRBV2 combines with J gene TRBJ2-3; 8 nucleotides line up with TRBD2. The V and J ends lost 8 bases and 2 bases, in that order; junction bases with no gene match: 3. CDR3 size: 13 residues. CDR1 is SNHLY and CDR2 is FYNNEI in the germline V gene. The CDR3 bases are TGTGCCAGCCCGGGGGGGCTCACAGATACGCAGTATTTT. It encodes CASPGGLTDTQYF.

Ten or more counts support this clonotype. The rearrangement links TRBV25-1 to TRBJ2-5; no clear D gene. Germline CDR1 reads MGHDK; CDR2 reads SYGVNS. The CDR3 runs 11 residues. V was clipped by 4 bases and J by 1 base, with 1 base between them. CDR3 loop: CASSGQETQYF. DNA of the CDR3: TGTGCCAGCAGTGGCCAAGAGACCCAGTACTTC.

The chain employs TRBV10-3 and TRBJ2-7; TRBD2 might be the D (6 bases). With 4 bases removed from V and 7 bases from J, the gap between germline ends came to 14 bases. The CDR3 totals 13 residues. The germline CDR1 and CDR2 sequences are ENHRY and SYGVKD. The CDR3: CAISGREEGEQYF. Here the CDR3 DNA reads TGTGCCATCAGTGGAAGGGAGGAGGGGGAGCAGTACTTC.

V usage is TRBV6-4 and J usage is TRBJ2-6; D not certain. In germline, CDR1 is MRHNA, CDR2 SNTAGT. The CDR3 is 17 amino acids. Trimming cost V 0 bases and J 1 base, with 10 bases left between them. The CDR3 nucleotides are TGTGCCAGCAGTGACTCTAGTGCTGAATCTGGGGCCAACGTCCTGACTTTC. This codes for CASSDSSAESGANVLTF.

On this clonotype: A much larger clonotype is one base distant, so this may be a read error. CDR3 sequence (DNA): TGTGCCAGCAGCTTAGGGAGCAGGGGCAGGGGGCTCTTGTTAGAGACCCAGTACTTC. Protein product: CASSLGSRGRGLLLETQYF. The V call is TRBV11-1, the J call TRBJ2-5, with 8 bases identical to TRBD1. With V trimmed by 1 base and J by 4 bases, 17 bases remained unmatched. Germline CDR1 is SGHAT and CDR2 is FQDESV (reference sequence). This CDR3 region has 19 residues.

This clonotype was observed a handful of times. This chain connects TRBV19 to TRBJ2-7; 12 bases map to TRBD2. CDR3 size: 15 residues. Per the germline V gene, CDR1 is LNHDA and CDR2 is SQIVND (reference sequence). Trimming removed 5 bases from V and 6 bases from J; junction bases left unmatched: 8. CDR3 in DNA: TGTGCCAGTAGTGTTCTAGCGGGAGGGCCGGGCGAGCAGTACTTC. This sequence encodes CASSVLAGGPGEQYF. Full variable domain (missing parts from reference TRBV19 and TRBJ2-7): DGGITQSPKYLFRKEGQNVTLSCEQNLNHDAMYWYRQDPGQGLRLIYYSQIVNDFQKGDIAEGYSVSREKKESFPLTVTSAQKNPTAFYLCASSVLAGGPGEQYFGPGTRLTVT.

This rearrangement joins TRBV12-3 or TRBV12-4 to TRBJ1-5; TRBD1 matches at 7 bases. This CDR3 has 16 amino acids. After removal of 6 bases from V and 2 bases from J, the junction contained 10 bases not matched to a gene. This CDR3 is CASSNGYRGGNQPQHF. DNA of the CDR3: TGTGCCAGCAGCAACGGGTACAGGGGCGGCAATCAGCCCCAGCATTTT.

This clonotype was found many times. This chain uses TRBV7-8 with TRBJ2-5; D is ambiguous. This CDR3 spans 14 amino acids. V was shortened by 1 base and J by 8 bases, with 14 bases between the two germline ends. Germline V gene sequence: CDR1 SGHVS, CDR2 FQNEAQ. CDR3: CASSLGGRERTQYF. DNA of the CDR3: TGTGCCAGCAGCTTAGGCGGCCGCGAGAGAACCCAGTACTTC. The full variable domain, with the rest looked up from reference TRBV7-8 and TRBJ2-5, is GAGVSQSPRYKVAKRGQDVALRCDPISGHVSLFWYQQALGQGPEFLTYFQNEAQLDKSGLPSDRFFAERPEGSVSTLKIQRTQQEDSAVYLCASSLGGRERTQYFGPGTRLLVL.